What follows are 17 T cell receptor beta chains derived from one specimen sequenced in a study of cytomegalovirus exposure and HLA in healthy donors (dated by TCRdb to the late 2010s). Preparation of the library involved the immunoSEQ multiplex PCR assay. For the multiplex PCR, a mixture combining 60 forward primers for TCR Vbeta segments and 13 reverse primers for TCR Jbeta segments was used. This is the immuneACCESS table as TCRdb keeps it, with only in-frame sequences that have V and J called. A part of the clones is gone; compared with another copy, unresolved V genes explain less than half, and the rest is unexplained. The sample table shows 100,000 or so clones, and approximately 87% are seen once. 2% to 3% of the sample is held by the ten biggest clonotypes. The sequenced material came from PBMCs. The receptors originated from a man aged 40-49 years in good health and CMV-seronegative.

The CDR3 loop reads CASSPLAGTQETQYF. CDR3 coding DNA: TGTGCCAGCAGCCCTTTAGCGGGGACGCAAGAGACCCAGTACTTC. This rearrangement joins TRBV7-3 to TRBJ2-5; 8 bases line up with TRBD2. This CDR3 spans 15 amino acids. Germline V gene data show CDR1 as SGHTA and CDR2 as FQGTGA. The ends lost 5 bases at V and 2 bases at J; junction bases unmatched: 7. Full variable domain (rest looked up from reference TRBV7-3 and TRBJ2-5): GAGVSQTPSNKVTEKGKYVELRCDPISGHTALYWYRQSLGQGPEFLIYFQGTGAADDSGLPNDRFFAVRPEGSVSTLKIQRTERGDSAVYLCASSPLAGTQETQYFGPGTRLLVL.

The chain has TRBV7-3 and TRBJ2-7; 11 bases match TRBD2. CDR3 length: 14 residues. CDR1 is SGHTA, CDR2 FQGTGA, per germline. With 5 bases clipped from V and 5 bases from J, the junction kept 5 bases outside the gene matches. CDR3 loop: CASSPTSGGHEQYF. CDR3 sequence (DNA): TGTGCCAGCAGCCCCACTAGCGGGGGCCACGAGCAGTACTTC.

The V and J genes are TRBV4-3 and TRBJ2-1; unclear D gene. Trimming shortened V by 1 base and J by 8 bases, and 3 bases separated the two germline ends. This CDR3 is built from 11 residues. Germline CDR1 and CDR2: LGHNA and YSLEER. The CDR3 coding sequence is TGCGCCAGCAGCCAAGCAGATGAGCAGTTCTTC. Encoded protein: CASSQADEQFF.

For the CDR3, the DNA is TGTGCCTGGAGTGTAAAGGGGGCTAATGAAAAACTGTTTTTT. Protein: CAWSVKGANEKLFF. The gene calls are TRBV30 and TRBJ1-4; TRBD1 is a possible D gene (6 bases). This CDR3 spans 14 amino acids. Per the germline V gene, CDR1 is GTSNPN and CDR2 is SVGIG (reference sequence). V gave up 0 bases and J gave up 3 bases, with 8 bases separating them.

The J gene is TRBJ2-3, the V gene TRBV9; possible D gene TRBD1, 6 bases. CDR3 length equals 16 residues. Trimming pared 0 bases from V and 7 bases from J, leaving 18 bases between. Germline lookup yields CDR1 SGDLS and CDR2 YYNGEE. This CDR3 reads CASSVAGRGAVHTQYF. As DNA, the CDR3 is TGTGCCAGCAGCGTAGCAGGCAGGGGTGCTGTGCATACGCAGTATTTT.

V and J are TRBV5-1 and TRBJ2-5; D may be TRBD2 (7 bases). Germline-derived CDR1 and CDR2 are SGHRS and YFSETQ. V was clipped by 4 bases and J by 3 bases, with 16 bases between them. This CDR3 has 15 residues. CDR3 loop: CASSRKGGTEETQYF. Here the CDR3 DNA reads TGCGCCAGCAGCCGGAAGGGGGGGACCGAAGAGACCCAGTACTTC.

In the case of this clone: A junction end diverges from the germline sequence, so it may reflect a read error. The sample has other DNA sequences that encode this CDR3 too. The chain links TRBV29-1 to TRBJ1-1, with TRBD1 identical over 8 bases. CDR3 length: 14 amino acids. Germline assignment: CDR1 SQVTM and CDR2 ANQGSEA. CDR3 DNA sequence: TGCAGCGTGAGACAGGGGCCCCTGGGCACTGAAGCCTTCTTT. Protein sequence: CSVRQGPLGTEAFF.

The chain carries TRBV21-1 and TRBJ1-4. TRBV21-1 is marked as a pseudogene. The CDR3 runs 16 residues. CDR3 in amino acids: CASTGVGVAGYEKLFF. CDR3 in DNA: TGTGCCAGCACCGGGGTTGGCGTCGCGGGGTATGAAAAACTGTTTTTT.

This clone has just a few counts. V gene TRBV5-6 combines with J gene TRBJ2-7, with D perhaps TRBD1 (8 bases). Germline CDR1 and CDR2: SGHDT and YYEEEE. The V end was cut by 3 bases, the J end by 4 bases, with 20 bases between. The CDR3 extends over 16 amino acids. The CDR3 region is CASSWGGTGDLYEQYF. Written as DNA, the CDR3 is TGTGCCAGCAGCTGGGGGGGGACAGGAGATCTTTACGAGCAGTACTTC.

The CDR3 sequence: CASSFSTSGGEEQYF. The DNA for the CDR3 is TGTGCCAGCAGCTTTAGCACTAGCGGGGGTGAGGAGCAGTACTTC. This chain joins TRBV5-8 and TRBJ2-7; TRBD2 agrees at 11 bases. V was pared by 2 bases and J by 7 bases, with 8 bases of the junction left unmatched. The CDR3 totals 15 residues. Germline V lookup: CDR1 SGHTS, CDR2 YDEGEE.

This clone has a handful of counts. The chain joins TRBV5-4 to TRBJ2-7; D unresolved. The CDR3 has 14 residues. V was cut by 0 bases and J by 1 base, with 8 bases left in between. Germline CDR1 and CDR2: SGHNT and YYREEE (reference sequence). The CDR3 DNA reads as TGTGCCAGCAGCTTGGAAGTGAGGTCCTACGAGCAGTACTTC. Translated: CASSLEVRSYEQYF.

The chain recombines TRBV28 with TRBJ2-3, with 7 bases fitting TRBD1. The germline V gene has CDR1 MDHEN and CDR2 SYDVKM. The CDR3 is made up of 14 amino acids. Losses at the gene ends were 7 bases for V and 0 bases for J; bases not matched to a gene: 4. CDR3 amino acids: CASNRDSSTDTQYF. The CDR3 nucleotides are TGTGCCAGCAATCGGGACAGCAGCACAGATACGCAGTATTTT.

The V and J genes are TRBV11-3 and TRBJ2-2; D perhaps matches TRBD1 (6 bases). The CDR3 loop spans 14 amino acids. Trimming removed 5 bases at V and 6 bases at J, with 13 bases between. The V gene's germline CDR1 is SGHNT and CDR2 YENEEA. The CDR3 here is CASSPGQIAGELFF. The DNA for the CDR3 is TGTGCCAGCAGCCCCGGACAGATCGCCGGGGAGCTGTTTTTT.

The chain recombines TRBV2 with TRBJ1-2; D is unresolved. The CDR3 has 16 residues. The V end lost 6 bases, the J end lost 8 bases, and 25 bases lay between the germline ends. Germline V lookup: CDR1 SNHLY, CDR2 FYNNEI. The CDR3 DNA follows: TGTGCCAGCAGGCTGATGAATGGACCTCAAACGGGAGGCTACACCTTC. It is translated as CASRLMNGPQTGGYTF. Full variable domain (remainder filled in from reference TRBV2 and TRBJ1-2): EPEVTQTPSHQVTQMGQEVILRCVPISNHLYFYWYRQILGQKVEFLVSFYNNEISEKSEIFDDQFSVERPDGSNFTLKIRSTKLEDSAMYFCASRLMNGPQTGGYTFGSGTRLTVV.

This clone has a handful of counts. The chain carries TRBV27 and TRBJ2-1; 8 positions match TRBD2. Trimming took 5 bases from V and 0 from J; bases not matched to a gene: 0. The CDR3 contains 14 residues. Germline V CDR1 and CDR2: MNHEY, SMNVEV (reference sequence). The DNA of the CDR3 is TGTGCCAGCAGTCTAGCGGGCTCCTACAATGAGCAGTTCTTC. This translates into CASSLAGSYNEQFF.

The chain couples TRBV12-5 to TRBJ2-3; D is possibly TRBD2 (7 bases). The germline gives CDR1 LGHNT, CDR2 FRNRAP. The CDR3 sequence is 15 residues long. The V gene lost 0 bases and the J gene lost 3 bases, with 10 bases spanning the gap. CDR3 coding DNA: TGTGCTAGTGGTTTGGTAGGGGGGGGGACAGATACGCAGTATTTT. Residues: CASGLVGGGTDTQYF.

The chain recombines TRBV6-1 with TRBJ2-3, with TRBD2 identical over 9 bases. V lost 1 base, J lost 3 bases, and 8 bases stayed unmatched. This CDR3 contains 17 residues. Per germline, CDR1 MNHNS and CDR2 SASEGT. The CDR3 DNA reads as TGTGCCAGCAGTGAAGATGTGGCGGGGGGGCTGACAGATACGCAGTATTTT. Its protein product is CASSEDVAGGLTDTQYF.